The rows below give T cell receptor beta chains drawn from one sample of a study of blood T cell repertoires in COVID-19. This table comes from immunoSEQ multiplex PCR, and its TCRdb copy is limited to in-frame clones, with some not included. The table lists about 180,000 clones, approximately 80% of them singletons. The sample comprised peripheral blood. The source of these receptors is a human donor in a cohort sampled during active COVID-19. Each CDR3 is given with its conserved first and last residue. The D gene is left open where the match is weak. Clone size is not always given. Where it is, it says once, few, many or a class for expanded clones.

D: -; J: TRBJ2-5; size: -; V: TRBV3-1/TRBV3-2; CDR3: CASSPLAQETQYF; DNA: TGTGCCAGCAGCCCCCTAGCCCAAGAGACCCAGTACTTC
D: -; J: TRBJ1-1; size: -; V: TRBV27; CDR3: CASSTSPGVGTEAFF; DNA: TGTGCCAGCAGTACGTCCCCAGGGGTTGGCACTGAAGCTTTCTTT
D: -; J: TRBJ1-2; size: -; V: TRBV18; CDR3: CASSPVQVPNYGYTF; DNA: TGTGCCAGCTCACCAGTCCAGGTTCCTAACTATGGCTACACCTTC
D: TRBD1; J: TRBJ1-3; size: once; V: TRBV3-1/TRBV3-2; CDR3: CASSNLERFLHRGPSGNTIYF; DNA: TGTGCCAGCAGCAACCTAGAAAGATTTCTCCACAGGGGACCCTCTGGAAACACCATATATTTT
D: -; J: TRBJ1-6; size: -; V: TRBV5-1; CDR3: CASSLAPTGMGSPLHF; DNA: TGCGCCAGCAGCTTGGCCCCAACAGGGATGGGTTCACCCCTCCACTTT
D: -; J: TRBJ2-1; size: -; V: TRBV14; CDR3: CASSQVRGGGPYNEQFF; DNA: TGTGCCAGCAGCCAAGTTAGAGGGGGGGGGCCCTACAATGAGCAGTTCTTC
D: -; J: TRBJ2-7; size: few; V: TRBV5-4; CDR3: CASSLDRGLREQYF; DNA: TGTGCCAGCAGCTTGGACAGGGGACTGCGGGAGCAGTACTTC
D: TRBD1; J: TRBJ1-6; size: -; V: TRBV5-1; CDR3: CASSPRGPNNSPLHF; DNA: TGCGCCAGCAGCCCCAGGGGGCCCAATAATTCACCCCTCCACTTT
D: -; J: TRBJ1-5; size: -; V: TRBV6-2/TRBV6-3; CDR3: CASSYPRQAPNQPQHF; DNA: TGTGCCAGCAGTTACCCTCGACAGGCCCCCAATCAGCCCCAGCATTTT
D: TRBD2; J: TRBJ2-3; size: -; V: TRBV4-1; CDR3: CASSQAGLAGGPDTDTQYF; DNA: TGCGCCAGCAGCCAAGCAGGACTAGCGGGGGGGCCGGACACAGATACGCAGTATTTT
D: TRBD1; J: TRBJ2-2; size: -; V: TRBV11-2; CDR3: CASSLVHPGQGMRHGELFF; DNA: TGTGCCAGCAGCTTAGTTCACCCTGGACAGGGGATGCGTCACGGGGAGCTGTTTTTT
D: -; J: TRBJ2-7; size: -; V: TRBV12-3/TRBV12-4; CDR3: CASSPNAGSEQYF; DNA: TGTGCCAGCAGTCCAAACGCAGGGTCTGAGCAGTACTTC
D: -; J: TRBJ1-6; size: -; V: TRBV5-4; CDR3: CASSKDRDVSPLHF; DNA: TGTGCCAGCAGCAAGGACAGAGACGTTTCACCCCTCCACTTT
D: TRBD1; J: TRBJ1-5; size: few; V: TRBV2; CDR3: CASSRTGGNSNQPQHF; DNA: TGTGCCAGCAGTCGAACAGGGGGCAATAGCAATCAGCCCCAGCATTTT
D: -; J: TRBJ2-7; size: -; V: TRBV7-9; CDR3: CASSTSRGAGEQYF; DNA: TGTGCCAGCAGCACCTCCAGGGGGGCGGGAGAGCAGTACTTC
D: -; J: TRBJ1-5; size: -; V: TRBV6-6; CDR3: CASRTDSRRRNQPQHF; DNA: TGTGCCAGCAGGACGGACAGTAGGCGGCGCAATCAGCCCCAGCATTTT
D: TRBD2; J: TRBJ2-5; size: few; V: TRBV2; CDR3: CASRVLAVQETQYF; DNA: TGTGCCAGCAGAGTACTAGCGGTCCAAGAGACCCAGTACTTC
D: TRBD2; J: TRBJ2-2; size: -; V: TRBV10-1; CDR3: CARTSGGALDTGELFF; DNA: TGCGCCAGGACTAGCGGGGGGGCCCTGGACACCGGGGAGCTGTTTTTT
D: TRBD1; J: TRBJ2-7; size: -; V: TRBV11-2; CDR3: CASSRDRGYEQYF; DNA: TGTGCCAGCAGCCGTGACAGGGGGTACGAGCAGTACTTC
D: -; J: TRBJ1-6; size: few; V: TRBV14; CDR3: CASSGDSIDSPLHF; DNA: TGTGCCAGCAGCGGGGACTCGATTGATTCACCCCTCCACTTT
D: TRBD2; J: TRBJ2-1; size: -; V: TRBV4-1; CDR3: CASSHPSGGASHNEQFF; DNA: TGCGCCAGCAGCCATCCTAGCGGGGGGGCCTCCCACAATGAGCAGTTCTTC
D: -; J: TRBJ1-2; size: few; V: TRBV30; CDR3: CAWSPGTYYTF; DNA: TGTGCCTGGAGTCCAGGGACATACTACACCTTC
D: -; J: TRBJ1-3; size: -; V: TRBV4-1; CDR3: CASSQVDMGLSGNTIYF; DNA: TGCGCCAGCAGCCAAGTTGACATGGGCCTCTCTGGAAACACCATATATTTT
D: -; J: TRBJ2-5; size: -; V: TRBV3-1/TRBV3-2; CDR3: CASSPTTGSGQETQYF; DNA: TGTGCCAGCAGCCCGACAACGGGGAGCGGCCAAGAGACCCAGTACTTC
D: TRBD1; J: TRBJ1-3; size: -; V: TRBV15; CDR3: CATSRGQFSSGNTIYF; DNA: TGTGCCACCAGCAGGGGACAGTTCAGCTCTGGAAACACCATATATTTT
D: TRBD1; J: TRBJ1-1; size: -; V: TRBV15; CDR3: CATSRDLHRGTRAFF; DNA: TGTGCCACCAGCAGAGATCTTCACAGGGGGACGAGAGCTTTCTTT